Following are 19 T cell receptor beta chains from one sample sequenced in a study of T cell responses to AZD1222 COVID-19 vaccine. Method: immunoSEQ multiplex PCR; TCRdb's copy keeps in-frame clones and lacks some. The sample shows about 47,000 clones, roughly 80% of them seen only once. The sequences come from peripheral blood, collected on day 0 of MenACWY control vaccination. Receptors originate from an adult in good health.

DNA for the CDR3: TGTGCCAGCACGTATAACTATGGCTACACCTTC. The encoded protein is CASTYNYGYTF. V gene TRBV6-5 combines with J gene TRBJ1-2; D is unclear. CDR3 length equals 11 residues. V gave up 7 bases and J gave up 1 base, with 4 bases separating them. Germline V CDR1 and CDR2: MNHEY, SVGAGI.

The genes are TRBV19 and TRBJ1-1; 11 positions match TRBD1. The CDR3 runs to 14 residues. J lost 10 bases, V lost 4 bases, and 8 bases had no gene match. Germline lookup yields CDR1 LNHDA and CDR2 SQIVND (reference sequence). The DNA for the CDR3 is TGTGCCAGTAGTAAGCCTGGGGACAGGGGGATAGCTTTCTTT. Translated: CASSKPGDRGIAFF.

The rearrangement joins TRBV7-7 to TRBJ1-1; D remains unclear. The CDR3 runs to 16 residues. V lost 5 bases and J lost 1, with 17 bases in between. Germline values: CDR1 SSHAT, CDR2 FNYEAQ (reference sequence). CDR3 in DNA: TGTGCCAGCAGCCGGCTTCCGTCGTTGAGGAACACTGAAGCTTTCTTT. Translating it yields CASSRLPSLRNTEAFF.

This chain connects TRBV5-8 to TRBJ1-1; a weak D match, TRBD1 (6 bases). The CDR3 is 17 amino acids. CDR1 and CDR2 (germline): SGHTS, YDEGEE. Trimming removed 9 bases at V and 0 bases at J, with 24 bases between. CDR3 loop: CATGRRDTAPMNTEAFF. The CDR3 region has the DNA TGTGCCACCGGACGGCGGGACACTGCCCCAATGAACACTGAAGCTTTCTTT.

This rearrangement joins TRBV21-1 to TRBJ2-3; the table gives TRBD1 as D, unverified against the DNA. TRBV21-1 is reported as a pseudogene. The CDR3 is made up of 17 amino acids. CDR3 nucleotide sequence: TGTGCCAGCAGCATTTCCGGGACAGGGTCGGGCACAGATACGCAGTATTTT. Its translation: CASSISGTGSGTDTQYF.

This clone has more than one count but fewer than ten. The gene calls are TRBV5-1 and TRBJ2-2, with 9 bases lining up with TRBD1. This CDR3 comprises 15 residues. Germline lookup yields CDR1 SGHRS and CDR2 YFSETQ. V lost 5 bases, J lost 3 bases, and 5 bases stayed unmatched. The CDR3 here is CASRAGQGYTGELFF. As DNA, the CDR3 is TGCGCCAGCAGGGCGGGACAGGGTTACACCGGGGAGCTGTTTTTT.

This clone was seen a few times. The rearrangement links TRBV7-9 to TRBJ2-1; a weak D match, TRBD2 (6 bases). This CDR3 comprises 16 residues. Trimming pared 3 bases from V and 3 bases from J, leaving 15 bases between. Germline lookup yields CDR1 SEHNR and CDR2 FQNEAQ (reference sequence). The DNA for the CDR3 is TGTGCCAGCAGCTTTTCCGGGAGTTGGGGCTACAATGAGCAGTTCTTC. This sequence encodes CASSFSGSWGYNEQFF.

V and J are TRBV28 and TRBJ2-3, with TRBD1 identical over 8 bases. The CDR3 totals 14 residues. Unmatched junction bases numbered 6, after V lost 5 bases and J lost 5 bases. Germline assignment: CDR1 MDHEN and CDR2 SYDVKM. As DNA, the CDR3 is TGTGCCAGCAGTCCGGGACAGGTCAGAGATACGCAGTATTTT. It specifies CASSPGQVRDTQYF.

The rearrangement links TRBV6-5 to TRBJ1-1; D uncertain. The germline CDR1 and CDR2 sequences are MNHEY and SVGAGI. V was cut by 6 bases and J by 1 base, with 9 bases left in between. This CDR3 spans 13 amino acids. This CDR3 reads CASRSLGNTEAFF. CDR3 bases: TGTGCCAGCAGGAGCCTAGGGAACACTGAAGCTTTCTTT.

The rearrangement uses TRBV7-8 and TRBJ2-2; D is unresolved. V shed 5 bases and J shed 4 bases, with 5 bases lying between them. The germline V gene has CDR1 SGHVS and CDR2 FQNEAQ. The CDR3 is 12 amino acids. CDR3 loop: CASSPVTGELFF. Here the CDR3 DNA reads TGTGCCAGCAGCCCTGTCACCGGGGAGCTGTTTTTT.

This clone was seen a single time. The chain joins TRBV2 to TRBJ2-6; no definite D call. This CDR3 is built from 14 residues. Deletions cut 4 bases from V and 2 bases from J, with 6 bases between. Germline V gene lookup returns CDR1 SNHLY and CDR2 FYNNEI. The CDR3 spells CASSGTTGANVLTF. In nucleotides, the CDR3 is TGTGCCAGCAGTGGAACCACTGGGGCCAACGTCCTGACTTTC.

V gene TRBV3-1 (or the pseudogene TRBV3-2) combines with J gene TRBJ2-7; TRBD2 matches 9 bases. The trim removed 4 bases at V and 2 bases at J, leaving 3 bases unmatched. The CDR3 has 14 residues. The V gene's germline CDR1 is LGHDT and CDR2 YNNKEL (reference sequence). The CDR3 sequence: CASSPTSGPYEQYF. The CDR3 DNA is TGTGCCAGCAGCCCGACTAGCGGTCCCTACGAGCAGTACTTC.

CDR3 region: CASSPRGQLNTGELFF. In nucleotides, the CDR3 is TGTGCCAGCTCACCCCGGGGACAATTGAACACCGGGGAGCTGTTTTTT. The chain joins TRBV18 to TRBJ2-2, with TRBD1 as a possible D gene (6 bases). CDR3 length equals 16 residues. V was shortened by 3 bases and J by 1 base, with 12 bases between the two germline ends. In germline, CDR1 is KGHSH, CDR2 LQKENI.

CDR3: CASSETHGYTF. CDR3 DNA sequence: TGTGCCAGCAGTGAGACACATGGCTACACCTTC. V is TRBV25-1 and J is TRBJ1-2; D is unresolved. CDR1 is MGHDK and CDR2 is SYGVNS in the germline V gene. Trimming removed 3 bases at V and 6 bases at J, with 5 bases between. The CDR3 consists of 11 residues.

V gene TRBV6-6 combines with J gene TRBJ2-2, with D unresolved. V was pared by 5 bases and J by 6 bases, with 7 bases between. The CDR3 contains 12 residues. CDR1 is MNHNY, CDR2 SVGAGI, per germline (reference sequence). CDR3 amino acids: CASSPSAGELFF. In nucleotides, the CDR3 is TGTGCCAGCAGTCCCTCCGCCGGGGAGCTGTTTTTT.

The V call is TRBV5-6, the J call TRBJ2-1; 8 bases line up with TRBD2. Germline CDR1 reads SGHDT; CDR2 reads YYEEEE. The trim removed 2 bases at V and 0 bases at J, leaving 10 bases unmatched. The CDR3 is made up of 18 amino acids. The CDR3 is CASSLWSGGGSSYNEQFF. The DNA for the CDR3 is TGTGCCAGCAGCTTATGGAGCGGGGGTGGAAGCTCCTACAATGAGCAGTTCTTC.

This clone was seen a single time. The rearrangement uses TRBV7-8 and TRBJ2-2; D remains unclear. V shed 1 base and J shed 0 bases, with 15 bases lying between them. The CDR3 spans 18 residues. Germline V CDR1 and CDR2: SGHVS, FQNEAQ. CDR3 in amino acids: CASSLVGLDFANTGELFF. CDR3 in DNA: TGTGCCAGCAGCTTAGTGGGGTTAGACTTCGCGAACACCGGGGAGCTGTTTTTT.

In this sample, this clone turned up a few times. The rearrangement uses TRBV5-1 and TRBJ2-1; perhaps TRBD2 as D (6 bases). The CDR3 extends over 15 amino acids. Germline V lookup: CDR1 SGHRS, CDR2 YFSETQ. The V end was cut by 0 bases, the J end by 0 bases, with 7 bases between. The CDR3 reads CASSLDGSSYNEQFF. DNA for the CDR3: TGCGCCAGCAGCTTGGACGGGAGCTCCTACAATGAGCAGTTCTTC.

The sample holds a few counts of this clone. CDR3 region: CASSEATSGSYEQYF. CDR3 DNA sequence: TGTGCCAGCAGTGAAGCGACTAGCGGGAGCTACGAGCAGTACTTC. The chain has TRBV6-1 and TRBJ2-7; 12 nucleotides agree with TRBD2. The V and J ends lost 0 bases and 3 bases, in that order; junction bases with no gene match: 0. Germline loops: CDR1 MNHNS, CDR2 SASEGT. The CDR3 has 15 residues.